These T cell receptor beta chains were read from a single sample in a study of cytomegalovirus exposure and HLA in healthy donors. This table comes from immunoSEQ multiplex PCR, and its TCRdb copy is limited to in-frame clones, with some not included. The data show about 160,000 clones, 89% seen once. The sequencing sample was made of PBMCs. The receptors derive from a man between 18 and 35 years old in good health and CMV-seropositive. CDR3s include the opening cysteine and the closing phenylalanine or tryptophan. Each record gives: CDR3 DNA, CDR3 protein, D gene, J gene, V gene, clone size. The D gene is left open where the match is weak. Size is omitted from some rows. Given values are once, few, many or a class for expanded clones.

cdr3_nt: TGTGCCAGCGGATTAGCGGGAGCCGTGGAGACCCAGTACTTC; cdr3_aa: CASGLAGAVETQYF; d_call: TRBD2; j_call: TRBJ2-5; v_call: TRBV28; clone_size: .
cdr3_nt: TGTGCCAGCAGTTTCCGAACAGGGGCCTTGGAGCAGTACTTC; cdr3_aa: CASSFRTGALEQYF; d_call: TRBD1; j_call: TRBJ2-7; v_call: TRBV27; clone_size: .
cdr3_nt: TGTGCCAGCAGTCCCTCGAGAGGCAGCAATGAGCAGTTCTTC; cdr3_aa: CASSPSRGSNEQFF; d_call: .; j_call: TRBJ2-1; v_call: TRBV28; clone_size: .
cdr3_nt: TGTGCCAGCAGCCGGGACAGTTTGAACACCGGGGAGCTGTTTTTT; cdr3_aa: CASSRDSLNTGELFF; d_call: TRBD1; j_call: TRBJ2-2; v_call: TRBV2; clone_size: .
cdr3_nt: TGTGCCAGCAGTTCCCGGGACAGGGGCCAAGAGACCCAGTACTTC; cdr3_aa: CASSSRDRGQETQYF; d_call: TRBD1; j_call: TRBJ2-5; v_call: TRBV6-6; clone_size: .
cdr3_nt: TGCGCCAGCAGCTACCGGGAGGGATCGAACAATGAGCAGTTCTTC; cdr3_aa: CASSYREGSNNEQFF; d_call: TRBD2; j_call: TRBJ2-1; v_call: TRBV4-1; clone_size: .
cdr3_nt: TGTGCCAGCGTGGCGGGGCCTGGCACCGGGGAGCTGTTTTTT; cdr3_aa: CASVAGPGTGELFF; d_call: .; j_call: TRBJ2-2; v_call: TRBV28; clone_size: .
cdr3_nt: TGTGCCAGCAGTTTATTTAGCGGGAACACCTACGAGCAGTACTTC; cdr3_aa: CASSLFSGNTYEQYF; d_call: TRBD2; j_call: TRBJ2-7; v_call: TRBV28; clone_size: once
cdr3_nt: TGTGCCAGCAGTTTACGGCAGGGGGCGGCTCAGCCCCAGCATTTT; cdr3_aa: CASSLRQGAAQPQHF; d_call: TRBD1; j_call: TRBJ1-5; v_call: TRBV27; clone_size: .
cdr3_nt: TGTGCCAGCAGTCTCACAGGGGTTGACTATGGCTACACCTTC; cdr3_aa: CASSLTGVDYGYTF; d_call: TRBD1; j_call: TRBJ1-2; v_call: TRBV27; clone_size: once
cdr3_nt: TGTGCCAGCAGTTTGTTAGCGGGAGAGGGGAATGAGCAGTTCTTC; cdr3_aa: CASSLLAGEGNEQFF; d_call: TRBD2; j_call: TRBJ2-1; v_call: TRBV28; clone_size: .
cdr3_nt: TGTGCCAGCACTGTAGCGGGAGTCACCTACGAGCAGTACTTC; cdr3_aa: CASTVAGVTYEQYF; d_call: TRBD2; j_call: TRBJ2-7; v_call: TRBV2; clone_size: .
cdr3_nt: TGTGCCAGCAGCTCCCGGACAGGAATGAACACTGAAGCTTTCTTT; cdr3_aa: CASSSRTGMNTEAFF; d_call: TRBD1; j_call: TRBJ1-1; v_call: TRBV11-3; clone_size: .
cdr3_nt: TGCGCCAGCAGCCAACTCCTAGCGGGAGGGTACAATGAGCAGTTCTTC; cdr3_aa: CASSQLLAGGYNEQFF; d_call: TRBD2; j_call: TRBJ2-1; v_call: TRBV4-1; clone_size: .
cdr3_nt: TGTGCCAGCAGCCAAGAAGGACAGGGGACGACAGATACGCAGTATTTT; cdr3_aa: CASSQEGQGTTDTQYF; d_call: TRBD1; j_call: TRBJ2-3; v_call: TRBV4-2; clone_size: .
cdr3_nt: TGCGCCAGCAGCCCCGGCCTAGCGGAGGACGAGCAGTACTTC; cdr3_aa: CASSPGLAEDEQYF; d_call: TRBD2; j_call: TRBJ2-7; v_call: TRBV5-1; clone_size: once
cdr3_nt: TGTGCCAGCAGCAAGCCAAGCTCTGGAAACACCATATATTTT; cdr3_aa: CASSKPSSGNTIYF; d_call: .; j_call: TRBJ1-3; v_call: TRBV11-2; clone_size: .
cdr3_nt: TGTGCCAGCAGCTTTGGATCACAGGGGGCTGCCGGGGAGCTGTTTTTT; cdr3_aa: CASSFGSQGAAGELFF; d_call: TRBD1; j_call: TRBJ2-2; v_call: TRBV7-9; clone_size: many